Listed below are T cell receptor beta chains from one sample, sequenced in a study of CD8+CD57+ T cells in acquired aplastic anemia. A single record per CDR3 protein comes from TCRdb applying MiXCR to the reads. The sample carries approximately 170,000 distinct CDR3 sequences, over 40% recorded once. The material sequenced was sorted CD4+, CD8+, or CD8+CD57+ T cells (not recorded which) from PBMCs. These receptors all come from a human donor with aplastic anemia. The CDR3 runs from the conserved cysteine through the conserved F or W. Each record gives: CDR3 protein, CDR3 DNA, clone size, J gene, V gene, D gene. The D gene is left open where the match is weak. For some rows the clone size is stated as once, few or many, or as a class when expanded; others skip it.

CDR3aa: CASSLAGQGVYGYTF; CDR3nt: TGTGCCAGCAGCTTGGCGGGACAGGGGGTTTATGGCTACACCTTC; abundance: -; j_gene: TRBJ1-2; v_gene: TRBV5-4; d_gene: TRBD1
CDR3aa: CASSLVPGQGASGELFF; CDR3nt: TGTGCCAGCAGCTTAGTCCCCGGACAGGGGGCGAGTGGGGAGCTGTTTTTT; abundance: many; j_gene: TRBJ2-2; v_gene: TRBV7-9; d_gene: TRBD1
CDR3aa: CASSQDIGQGIYEQYF; CDR3nt: TGCGCCAGCAGCCAAGATATCGGACAGGGAATCTACGAGCAGTACTTC; abundance: once; j_gene: TRBJ2-7; v_gene: TRBV4-3; d_gene: TRBD1
CDR3aa: CASSGQGANYGYTF; CDR3nt: TGTGCCAGCAGCGGACAGGGTGCTAACTATGGCTACACCTTC; abundance: -; j_gene: TRBJ1-2; v_gene: TRBV9; d_gene: TRBD1
CDR3aa: CASKTRGEYTEAFF; CDR3nt: TGTGCCAGTAAGACAAGGGGAGAATATACTGAAGCTTTCTTT; abundance: many; j_gene: TRBJ1-1; v_gene: TRBV19; d_gene: -
CDR3aa: CATRDGNSYEQYF; CDR3nt: TGTGCCACCAGGGACGGAAACTCCTACGAGCAGTACTTC; abundance: -; j_gene: TRBJ2-7; v_gene: TRBV10-3; d_gene: -
CDR3aa: CASRTGTGSYEQYF; CDR3nt: TGTGCCAGCAGGACCGGGACAGGGAGCTACGAGCAGTACTTC; abundance: many; j_gene: TRBJ2-7; v_gene: TRBV6-2/TRBV6-3; d_gene: TRBD1
CDR3aa: CASSPRGSTDTQYF; CDR3nt: TGTGCCAGCAGCCCAAGGGGGAGCACAGATACGCAGTATTTT; abundance: many; j_gene: TRBJ2-3; v_gene: TRBV7-9; d_gene: -
CDR3aa: CASSQRTGDGYTF; CDR3nt: TGTGCCAGTAGCCAAAGGACAGGGGATGGCTACACCTTC; abundance: medium-sized; j_gene: TRBJ1-2; v_gene: TRBV19; d_gene: TRBD1
CDR3aa: CASSLGTVGKLFF; CDR3nt: TGTGCCAGCAGTTTAGGGACAGTTGGAAAACTGTTTTTT; abundance: many; j_gene: TRBJ1-4; v_gene: TRBV27; d_gene: TRBD1
CDR3aa: CSVASGSTDTQYF; CDR3nt: TGCAGCGTAGCAAGCGGTAGCACAGATACGCAGTATTTT; abundance: -; j_gene: TRBJ2-3; v_gene: TRBV29-1; d_gene: -
CDR3aa: CASSLGLNEQYF; CDR3nt: TGTGCCAGCAGCTTAGGACTCAACGAGCAGTACTTC; abundance: -; j_gene: TRBJ2-7; v_gene: TRBV7-9; d_gene: -
CDR3aa: CASRGTSGPSYEQYF; CDR3nt: TGTGCCAGCAGGGGGACTAGCGGGCCGTCCTACGAGCAGTACTTC; abundance: -; j_gene: TRBJ2-7; v_gene: TRBV25-1; d_gene: TRBD2
CDR3aa: CATSREGFSSPLHF; CDR3nt: TGTGCCACCAGCAGAGAAGGGTTTAGTTCACCCCTCCACTTT; abundance: -; j_gene: TRBJ1-6; v_gene: TRBV15; d_gene: -
CDR3aa: CASSHSDTNQPQHF; CDR3nt: TGTGCCAGCAGCCACAGCGACACTAATCAGCCCCAGCATTTT; abundance: many; j_gene: TRBJ1-5; v_gene: TRBV3-1; d_gene: -
CDR3aa: CSVVIGRETRYF; CDR3nt: TGCAGCGTTGTAATTGGTCGAGAGACCCGGTACTTC; abundance: -; j_gene: TRBJ2-5; v_gene: TRBV29-1; d_gene: -
CDR3aa: CASSRNPNQPQHF; CDR3nt: TGTGCCAGCAGCCGAAACCCCAATCAGCCCCAGCATTTT; abundance: many; j_gene: TRBJ1-5; v_gene: TRBV5-6; d_gene: -
CDR3aa: CASTQGLGGYTF; CDR3nt: TGTGCCAGCACCCAGGGCTTAGGAGGCTACACCTTC; abundance: -; j_gene: TRBJ1-2; v_gene: TRBV2; d_gene: -
CDR3aa: CASASGREKLFF; CDR3nt: TGTGCCAGTGCGTCTGGGAGGGAAAAACTGTTTTTT; abundance: many; j_gene: TRBJ1-4; v_gene: TRBV19; d_gene: -
CDR3aa: CASSLGQSPLHF; CDR3nt: TGTGCCAGCAGCTTGGGACAGTCACCCCTCCACTTT; abundance: many; j_gene: TRBJ1-6; v_gene: TRBV7-9; d_gene: TRBD1
CDR3aa: CASSIATVDTYEQYF; CDR3nt: TGTGCCAGTAGTATAGCGACAGTCGACACCTACGAGCAGTACTTC; abundance: -; j_gene: TRBJ2-7; v_gene: TRBV19; d_gene: -
CDR3aa: CASSPLTLAGGQSSYNEQFF; CDR3nt: TGTGCCAGCAGCCCGCTGACTCTAGCGGGGGGCCAAAGCTCCTACAATGAGCAGTTCTTC; abundance: few; j_gene: TRBJ2-1; v_gene: TRBV14; d_gene: TRBD2
CDR3aa: CATQPGPDYGYTF; CDR3nt: TGTGCCACCCAGCCCGGGCCAGACTATGGCTACACCTTC; abundance: few; j_gene: TRBJ1-2; v_gene: TRBV7-9; d_gene: -
CDR3aa: CSARPSGGPLEQYF; CDR3nt: TGCAGTGCTAGACCCAGCGGGGGTCCCCTGGAGCAGTACTTC; abundance: -; j_gene: TRBJ2-7; v_gene: TRBV20-1; d_gene: TRBD2
CDR3aa: CASSSRTDSSYNEQFF; CDR3nt: TGTGCCAGCAGCTCCCGGACTGATAGCTCCTACAATGAGCAGTTCTTC; abundance: many; j_gene: TRBJ2-1; v_gene: TRBV11-3; d_gene: -
CDR3aa: CSAFPGLAGGNIQYF; CDR3nt: TGCAGTGCGTTCCCGGGACTAGCGGGGGGAAACATTCAGTACTTC; abundance: many; j_gene: TRBJ2-4; v_gene: TRBV20-1; d_gene: TRBD2
CDR3aa: CASSPETGGSAGNTIYF; CDR3nt: TGTGCCAGCTCACCCGAGACAGGCGGATCGGCTGGAAACACCATATATTTT; abundance: few; j_gene: TRBJ1-3; v_gene: TRBV18; d_gene: -
CDR3aa: CASSQGVWGGPADTQYF; CDR3nt: TGTGCCAGCAGCCAAGGGGTTTGGGGGGGGCCGGCAGATACGCAGTATTTT; abundance: many; j_gene: TRBJ2-3; v_gene: TRBV4-2; d_gene: -
CDR3aa: CATSGTRAYEQYF; CDR3nt: TGTGCCACCAGCGGGACAAGAGCCTACGAGCAGTACTTC; abundance: -; j_gene: TRBJ2-7; v_gene: TRBV15; d_gene: -
CDR3aa: CASHPAEPFTTDTQYF; CDR3nt: TGTGCCAGCCATCCGGCAGAACCCTTTACCACAGATACGCAGTATTTT; abundance: -; j_gene: TRBJ2-3; v_gene: TRBV12-3/TRBV12-4; d_gene: -
CDR3aa: CAISDESSGRPEDTQYF; CDR3nt: TGTGCCATCAGTGATGAGTCATCGGGGCGGCCTGAAGATACGCAGTATTTT; abundance: -; j_gene: TRBJ2-3; v_gene: TRBV10-3; d_gene: -
CDR3aa: CASSVAMTSGNSDTQYF; CDR3nt: TGTGCCAGCAGCGTAGCTATGACTAGCGGGAACTCAGATACGCAGTATTTT; abundance: -; j_gene: TRBJ2-3; v_gene: TRBV9; d_gene: TRBD2
CDR3aa: CASSQDFRTGNTEAFF; CDR3nt: TGCGCCAGCAGCCAAGATTTTCGGACAGGTAACACTGAAGCTTTCTTT; abundance: many; j_gene: TRBJ1-1; v_gene: TRBV4-3; d_gene: TRBD1
CDR3aa: CSARDLRTGKNNEQFF; CDR3nt: TGCAGTGCTAGAGATTTAAGGACAGGGAAAAACAATGAGCAGTTCTTC; abundance: -; j_gene: TRBJ2-1; v_gene: TRBV20-1; d_gene: TRBD1
CDR3aa: CAWSVYNQPQHF; CDR3nt: TGTGCCTGGAGTGTATACAATCAGCCCCAGCATTTT; abundance: few; j_gene: TRBJ1-5; v_gene: TRBV30; d_gene: -
CDR3aa: CASSFKDGYGYTF; CDR3nt: TGTGCCAGCAGCTTCAAGGATGGCTATGGCTACACCTTC; abundance: -; j_gene: TRBJ1-2; v_gene: TRBV7-2; d_gene: -